The rows below give T cell receptor beta chains drawn from one sample of a study of cytomegalovirus exposure and HLA in healthy donors. Assay used: immunoSEQ multiplex PCR; TCRdb lists only in-frame clones, some missing. The repertoire has over 150,000 clones, about 80% of them found once; the top ten carry around 1.3%. Material: PBMCs. All receptors derive from a woman aged 50 to 65 in good health and CMV-seronegative. Both conserved end residues are part of each CDR3. A D gene is named only where the DNA matches it firmly. The size entry is marked missing in some rows and otherwise reads once, few, many or a size class.

V,size,D,J,CDR3,DNA
TRBV4-3,.,.,TRBJ1-1,CASSQRLENTEAFF,TGCGCCAGCAGCCAACGACTGGAGAACACTGAAGCTTTCTTT
TRBV15,few,.,TRBJ2-3,CATSRDGRGSWDTQYF,TGTGCCACCAGCAGAGATGGCAGGGGCAGTTGGGATACGCAGTATTTT
TRBV9,.,TRBD1,TRBJ2-1,CASSPARDRGLRNEQFF,TGTGCCAGCAGCCCCGCCCGGGACAGGGGGCTTAGGAATGAGCAGTTCTTC
TRBV9,few,.,TRBJ2-6,CASSDRGRGRLSGANVLTF,TGTGCCAGCAGCGACCGTGGCAGGGGGAGGCTCTCTGGGGCCAACGTCCTGACTTTC
TRBV6-4,.,TRBD1,TRBJ2-5,CASSDDRGQTQYF,TGTGCCAGCAGTGACGACAGGGGCCAGACCCAGTACTTC
TRBV5-4,.,TRBD1,TRBJ2-3,CASSPPGQGGDTQYF,TGTGCCAGCAGCCCACCGGGACAGGGAGGGGATACGCAGTATTTT
TRBV6-5,.,TRBD2,TRBJ2-2,CASSYGTTDTGELFF,TGTGCCAGCAGTTACGGGACTACCGACACCGGGGAGCTGTTTTTT
TRBV5-4,few,TRBD2,TRBJ2-4,CASSRLAGGVNIQYF,TGTGCCAGCAGCCGACTAGCGGGAGGCGTAAACATTCAGTACTTC
TRBV5-1,.,.,TRBJ2-7,CASSLYQSRQGLYEQYF,TGCGCCAGCAGCTTGTACCAATCAAGACAGGGACTCTACGAGCAGTACTTC
TRBV18,.,.,TRBJ2-1,CASSPPVTSSYNEQFF,TGTGCCAGCTCACCACCCGTGACTAGCTCCTACAATGAGCAGTTCTTC
TRBV6-4,.,TRBD1,TRBJ2-3,CASSPGQGAVNTQYF,TGTGCCAGCAGTCCGGGACAGGGGGCAGTAAATACGCAGTATTTT
TRBV20-1,.,.,TRBJ1-2,CSAGGIDGYTF,TGCAGTGCCGGGGGTATTGATGGCTACACCTTC
TRBV11-2,.,.,TRBJ2-3,CASGGWGTDTQYF,TGTGCCAGCGGGGGGTGGGGCACAGATACGCAGTATTTT
TRBV28,.,TRBD1,TRBJ2-7,CASSPAGDRVSYEQYF,TGTGCCAGCAGTCCCGCGGGGGACAGGGTTTCCTACGAGCAGTACTTC
TRBV15,.,.,TRBJ1-2,CATSRDPVGGAEGYTF,TGTGCCACCAGCAGAGATCCCGTGGGGGGGGCGGAGGGCTACACCTTC
TRBV28,.,.,TRBJ2-7,CASSLDRGPNEQYF,TGTGCCAGCAGTTTAGACCGAGGGCCCAACGAGCAGTACTTC
TRBV23-1,.,.,TRBJ2-7,CASTQTAGSYEQYF,TGCGCCAGCACACAAACAGCCGGCTCCTACGAGCAGTACTTC
TRBV28,once,TRBD1,TRBJ1-2,CASIPQGMGVGGFYGYTF,TGTGCCAGCATACCACAGGGGATGGGGGTTGGGGGATTCTATGGCTACACCTTC
TRBV4-2,once,.,TRBJ2-7,CASSQGAGPYEQYF,TGTGCCAGCAGCCAAGGGGCAGGGCCTTACGAGCAGTACTTC
TRBV4-2,.,TRBD1,TRBJ1-3,CASSQVIRGARGNTIYF,TGTGCCAGCAGCCAAGTCATCAGGGGGGCGCGGGGAAACACCATATATTTT
TRBV7-2,.,TRBD1,TRBJ2-2,CASSLEGARVPTGELFF,TGTGCCAGCAGCTTAGAGGGGGCCAGGGTCCCCACCGGGGAGCTGTTTTTT
TRBV9,.,TRBD1,TRBJ2-7,CASSVTGGEQYF,TGTGCCAGCAGCGTCACAGGGGGCGAGCAGTACTTC
TRBV6-5,.,.,TRBJ2-3,CASSPPALRDTQYF,TGTGCCAGCAGTCCTCCCGCTTTGAGGGATACGCAGTATTTT
TRBV5-5,.,.,TRBJ1-1,CASRSYRDKNTEAFF,TGTGCCAGCAGGAGTTACCGGGACAAGAACACTGAAGCTTTCTTT
TRBV28,once,TRBD2,TRBJ2-1,CASSFVRLAGGGEQFF,TGTGCCAGCAGTTTTGTCCGACTAGCGGGAGGGGGTGAGCAGTTCTTC